The 10 T cell receptor beta chains below all came from one sample that was sequenced in a study of T-cell memory formation after mild COVID-19. MiXCR, applied by TCRdb to the 5' RACE reads, yields one record per CDR3 protein. The data hold 65,000 to 95,000 distinct CDR3 sequences, with 9.5% to 15% observed a single time. The sequencing input was PBMCs or a T cell subset sorted from them (not recorded which). The receptors shown here come from a man between 18 and 35 years old who had mild COVID-19 (a few samples of this study predate the infection). Cell type and time point are not known.

This chain uses TRBV24-1 with TRBJ2-1; the D gene is possibly TRBD2 (7 bases). With 4 bases removed from V and 4 bases from J, the gap between germline ends came to 16 bases. Germline loops: CDR1 KGHDR, CDR2 SFDVKD. This CDR3 is built from 16 residues. The CDR3 nucleotides read TGTGCCACCAGTGACCCCCGCGGGGGCTGGTACAATGAGCAGTTCTTC. This gives the protein CATSDPRGGWYNEQFF.

The rearrangement uses TRBV28 and TRBJ2-3, with 7 bases aligning to TRBD2. Germline loops: CDR1 MDHEN, CDR2 SYDVKM. Trimming removed 7 bases from V and 4 bases from J; junction bases left unmatched: 8. The CDR3 loop spans 14 amino acids. CDR3 bases: TGTGCCAGCACTGGCGGGGGAGGGCCAGATACGCAGTATTTT. Translating it yields CASTGGGGPDTQYF.

This clonotype was counted only a few times. V and J are TRBV29-1 and TRBJ1-1, with D tentatively TRBD1 (5 bases). The CDR3 has 15 amino acids. V shed 4 bases and J shed 0 bases, with 15 bases lying between them. The germline gives CDR1 SQVTM, CDR2 ANQGSEA. The CDR3, as DNA: TGCAGCGTTGGAGGTTGGGACGGCATGAACACTGAAGCTTTCTTT. Its translation is CSVGGWDGMNTEAFF.

In the case of this clonotype: The junction and the germline gene differ at one end; a read error may be behind it. The chain combines TRBV19 with TRBJ1-5; D is ambiguous. The CDR3 sequence is 16 residues long. CDR1 is LNHDA and CDR2 is SQIVND in the germline V gene (reference sequence). CDR3 residues: CASIKTWNQLNQPQHF. The CDR3 region has the DNA TGTGCTAGTATAAAGACCTGGAACCAACTCAATCAGCCCCAGCATTTT.

There are many counts of this clonotype. The rearrangement links TRBV6-5 to TRBJ1-6, with a weak D call TRBD1 (5 bases). Trimming took off 5 bases at V and 0 bases at J, with 14 bases between the two ends. This CDR3 is built from 17 residues. CDR1 MNHEY and CDR2 SVGAGI come from the germline V gene. This CDR3 reads CASSRGEASSYNSPLHF. DNA for the CDR3: TGTGCCAGCAGTCGGGGGGAGGCAAGCTCCTATAATTCACCCCTCCACTTT.

The table lists this clonotype with a few counts. The chain links TRBV4-2 to TRBJ2-2; no clear D. The CDR3 sequence is 16 residues long. Trimming pared 4 bases from V and 1 base from J, leaving 13 bases between. Germline V gene lookup returns CDR1 LGHNA and CDR2 YNFKEQ. DNA of the CDR3: TGTGCCAGCAGCCGAAATAGTGACTTGAACACCGGGGAGCTGTTTTTT. Translating gives CASSRNSDLNTGELFF.

The chain carries TRBV29-1 and TRBJ2-7; D call uncertain. CDR3 length equals 13 residues. Trimming removed 7 bases from V and 0 bases from J, with 13 bases in between. The germline CDR1 and CDR2 sequences are SQVTM and ANQGSEA. In DNA form, the CDR3 reads TGCAGCGCCACGGACGCGAGCTCCTACGAGCAGTACGTC. It encodes CSATDASSYEQYV.

The rearrangement links TRBV9 to TRBJ1-1; the D gene is possibly TRBD1 (6 bases). Germline-derived CDR1 and CDR2 are SGDLS and YYNGEE. The CDR3 loop spans 12 amino acids. The V end lost 3 bases, the J end lost 6 bases, and 9 bases lay between the germline ends. This CDR3 is CASSAGGAEAFF. CDR3 nucleotides: TGTGCCAGCAGCGCCGGGGGCGCTGAAGCTTTCTTT.

This clonotype occurred a few times. This rearrangement joins TRBV5-1 to TRBJ2-1; TRBD2 might be the D (6 bases). CDR3 length: 14 residues. Germline assignment: CDR1 SGHRS and CDR2 YFSETQ. With 0 bases removed from V and 6 bases from J, the gap between germline ends came to 10 bases. CDR3: CASSLELGGNEQFF. The CDR3 DNA reads TGCGCCAGCAGCTTGGAACTGGGAGGCAATGAGCAGTTCTTC. The whole variable domain, filled in from reference TRBV5-1 and TRBJ2-1, reads KAGVTQTPRYLIKTRGQQVTLSCSPISGHRSVSWYQQTPGQGLQFLFEYFSETQRNKGNFPGRFSGRQFSNSRSEMNVSTLELGDSALYLCASSLELGGNEQFFGPGTRLTVL.

Comments on this clonotype: A much larger clone is a single base away; this may be a read error. The rearrangement links TRBV12-3 or TRBV12-4 to TRBJ2-2; D gene unclear. CDR3 length: 11 amino acids. With 3 bases removed from V and 6 bases from J, the gap between germline ends came to 2 bases. The CDR3 region has the DNA TGTGCCAGCAGTTTTGCCGGGGAGCTGTTTTTT. This encodes CASSFAGELFF.